This T cell receptor beta chain was sequenced in a study of post-analysis software for immune sequencing data. This clonotype was observed a few times. Unique molecular identifiers were present in the TCR beta cDNA libraries. TCRdb re-derived calls from the PCR reads in MiXCR, one entry per CDR3 protein. The sample yields about 560,000 distinct CDR3 sequences, around 40% seen once. The sequenced sample was blood. The receptor comes from a girl under 18 with multiple sclerosis.

CDR3 DNA: TGCGCCAGCAGCTTGGGAACAGGCGCGATTCCCTACGAGCAGTACTTC. The encoded protein is CASSLGTGAIPYEQYF. V is TRBV5-1 and J is TRBJ2-7; a weak D match, TRBD1 (5 bases). Trimming cost V 0 bases and J 2 bases, with 15 bases left between them. Germline V gene sequence: CDR1 SGHRS, CDR2 YFSETQ. The CDR3 extends over 16 amino acids. The full variable domain, its missing parts supplied by reference TRBV5-1 and TRBJ2-7, is KAGVTQTPRYLIKTRGQQVTLSCSPISGHRSVSWYQQTPGQGLQFLFEYFSETQRNKGNFPGRFSGRQFSNSRSEMNVSTLELGDSALYLCASSLGTGAIPYEQYFGPGTRLTVT.